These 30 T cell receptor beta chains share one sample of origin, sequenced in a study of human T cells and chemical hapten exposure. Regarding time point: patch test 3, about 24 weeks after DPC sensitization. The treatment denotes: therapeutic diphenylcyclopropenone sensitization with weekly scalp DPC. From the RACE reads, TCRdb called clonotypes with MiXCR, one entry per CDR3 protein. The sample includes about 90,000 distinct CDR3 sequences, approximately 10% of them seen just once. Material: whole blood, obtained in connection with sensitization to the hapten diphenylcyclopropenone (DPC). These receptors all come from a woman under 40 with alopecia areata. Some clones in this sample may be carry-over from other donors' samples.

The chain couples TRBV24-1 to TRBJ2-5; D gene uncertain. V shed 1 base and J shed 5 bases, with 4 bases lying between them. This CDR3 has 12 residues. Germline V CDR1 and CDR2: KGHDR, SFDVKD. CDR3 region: CATSDFSETQYF. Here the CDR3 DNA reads TGTGCCACCAGTGATTTTAGTGAGACCCAGTACTTC.

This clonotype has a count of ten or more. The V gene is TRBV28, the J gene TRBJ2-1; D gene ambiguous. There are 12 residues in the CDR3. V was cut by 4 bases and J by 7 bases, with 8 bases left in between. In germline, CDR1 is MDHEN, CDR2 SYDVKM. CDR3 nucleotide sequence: TGTGCCAGCAGTTACTCTGGGAATGAGCAGTTCTTC. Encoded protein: CASSYSGNEQFF.

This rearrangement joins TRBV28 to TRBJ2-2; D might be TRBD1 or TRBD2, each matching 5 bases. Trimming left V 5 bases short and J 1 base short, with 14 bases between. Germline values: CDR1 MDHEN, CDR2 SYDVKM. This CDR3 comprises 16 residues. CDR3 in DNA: TGTGCCAGCAGTCGTACCGGGACCATGAACACCGGGGAGCTGTTTTTT. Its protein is CASSRTGTMNTGELFF.

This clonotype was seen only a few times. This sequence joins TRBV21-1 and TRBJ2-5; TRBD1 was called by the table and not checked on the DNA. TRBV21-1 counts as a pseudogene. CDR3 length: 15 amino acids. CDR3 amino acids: CASSKQGAHAETQYF. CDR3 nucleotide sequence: TGTGCCAGCAGCAAACAGGGGGCGCATGCAGAGACCCAGTACTTC.

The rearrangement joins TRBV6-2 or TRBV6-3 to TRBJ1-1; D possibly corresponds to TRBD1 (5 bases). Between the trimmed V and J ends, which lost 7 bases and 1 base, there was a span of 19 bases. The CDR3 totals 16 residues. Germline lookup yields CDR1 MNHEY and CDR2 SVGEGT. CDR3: CASITRGGGTNTEAFF. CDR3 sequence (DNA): TGTGCCAGCATAACTAGGGGCGGAGGTACGAACACTGAAGCTTTCTTT.

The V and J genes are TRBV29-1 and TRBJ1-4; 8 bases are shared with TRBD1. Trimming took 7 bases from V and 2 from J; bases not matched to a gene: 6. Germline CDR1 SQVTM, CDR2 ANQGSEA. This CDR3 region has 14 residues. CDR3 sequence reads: CSAGQGGTNEKLFF. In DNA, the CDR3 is TGCAGCGCCGGACAGGGAGGGACTAATGAAAAACTGTTTTTT. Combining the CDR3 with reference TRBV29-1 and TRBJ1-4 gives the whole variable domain SAVISQKPSRDICQRGTSLTIQCQVDSQVTMMFWYRQQPGQSLTLIATANQGSEATYESGFVIDKFPISRPNLTFSTLTVSNMSPEDSSIYLCSAGQGGTNEKLFFGSGTQLSVL.

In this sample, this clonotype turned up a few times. CDR3: CASYGGGDGYTF. CDR3 bases: TGTGCCAGCTATGGAGGGGGTGATGGCTACACCTTC. The genes are TRBV28 and TRBJ1-2, with D possibly TRBD1 on 6 matching bases. V gave up 8 bases and J gave up 6 bases, with 13 bases separating them. Germline values: CDR1 MDHEN, CDR2 SYDVKM. This CDR3 spans 12 amino acids.

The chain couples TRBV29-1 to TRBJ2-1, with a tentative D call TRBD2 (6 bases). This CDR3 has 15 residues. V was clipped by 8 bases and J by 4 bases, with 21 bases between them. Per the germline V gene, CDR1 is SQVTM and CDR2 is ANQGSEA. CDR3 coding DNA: TGCAGCTCCCTGGAGGGCGGCACTTTATACAATGAGCAGTTCTTC. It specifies CSSLEGGTLYNEQFF.

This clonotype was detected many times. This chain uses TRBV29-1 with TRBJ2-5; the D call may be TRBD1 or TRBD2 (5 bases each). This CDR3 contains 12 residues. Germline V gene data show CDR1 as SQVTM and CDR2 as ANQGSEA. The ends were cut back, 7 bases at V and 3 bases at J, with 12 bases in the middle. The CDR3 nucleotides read TGCAGCGCCAGTTGGGGGAAAGAGACCCAGTACTTC. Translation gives CSASWGKETQYF.

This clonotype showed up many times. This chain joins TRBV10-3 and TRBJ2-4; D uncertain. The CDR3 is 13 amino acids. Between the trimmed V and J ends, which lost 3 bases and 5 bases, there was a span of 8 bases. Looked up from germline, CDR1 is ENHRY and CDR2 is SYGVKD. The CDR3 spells CAISDSTENIQYF. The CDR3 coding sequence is TGTGCCATCAGTGACTCCACCGAAAACATTCAGTACTTC.

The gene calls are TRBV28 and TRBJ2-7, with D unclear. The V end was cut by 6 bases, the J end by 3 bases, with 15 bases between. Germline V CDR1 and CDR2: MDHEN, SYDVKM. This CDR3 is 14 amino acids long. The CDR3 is CASSPDPRNYEQYF. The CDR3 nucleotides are TGTGCCAGCAGCCCGGACCCAAGAAACTACGAGCAGTACTTC.

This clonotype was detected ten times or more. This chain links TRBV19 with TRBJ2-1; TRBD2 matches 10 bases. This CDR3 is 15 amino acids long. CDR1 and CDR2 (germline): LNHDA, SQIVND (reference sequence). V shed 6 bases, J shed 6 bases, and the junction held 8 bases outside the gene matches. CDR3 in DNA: TGTGCCAGTAGCCGCGGAACTAGCGGGATCAATGAGCAGTTCTTC. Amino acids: CASSRGTSGINEQFF. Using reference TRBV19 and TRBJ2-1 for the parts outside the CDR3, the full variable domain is DGGITQSPKYLFRKEGQNVTLSCEQNLNHDAMYWYRQDPGQGLRLIYYSQIVNDFQKGDIAEGYSVSREKKESFPLTVTSAQKNPTAFYLCASSRGTSGINEQFFGPGTRLTVL.

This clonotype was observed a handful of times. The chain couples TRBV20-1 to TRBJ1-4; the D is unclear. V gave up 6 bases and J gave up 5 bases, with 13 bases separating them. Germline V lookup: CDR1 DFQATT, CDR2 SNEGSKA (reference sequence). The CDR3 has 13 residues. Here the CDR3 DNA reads TGCAGTGCCGTCGGTCCGGGGAATGAAAAACTGTTTTTT. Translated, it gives CSAVGPGNEKLFF.

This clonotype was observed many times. CDR3 sequence reads: CASSPSSTGTSEQYV. Here the CDR3 DNA reads TGTGCCAGCAGCCCCTCGAGTACAGGGACATCCGAGCAGTACGTC. The gene calls are TRBV7-2 and TRBJ2-7; D is possibly TRBD1 (6 bases). This CDR3 contains 15 residues. The V and J ends lost 5 bases and 6 bases respectively, with 20 bases between them. Per the germline V gene, CDR1 is SGHTA and CDR2 is FQGNSA.

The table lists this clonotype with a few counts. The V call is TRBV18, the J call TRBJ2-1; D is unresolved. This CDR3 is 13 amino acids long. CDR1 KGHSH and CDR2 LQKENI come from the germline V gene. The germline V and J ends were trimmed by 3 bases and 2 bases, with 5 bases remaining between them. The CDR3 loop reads CASSPPTYNEQFF. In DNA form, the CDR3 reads TGTGCCAGCTCACCCCCGACCTACAATGAGCAGTTCTTC.

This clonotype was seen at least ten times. The CDR3 bases are TGTGCCAGCAGTGGAGCGGGGTCCGAGACAGGGAACACTGAAGCTTTCTTT. Translating gives CASSGAGSETGNTEAFF. V is TRBV28 and J is TRBJ1-1; weak D call: TRBD1 (6 bases). CDR1 MDHEN and CDR2 SYDVKM come from the germline V gene. CDR3 length equals 17 residues. Trimming took 5 bases from V and 1 from J, leaving 20 bases between them.

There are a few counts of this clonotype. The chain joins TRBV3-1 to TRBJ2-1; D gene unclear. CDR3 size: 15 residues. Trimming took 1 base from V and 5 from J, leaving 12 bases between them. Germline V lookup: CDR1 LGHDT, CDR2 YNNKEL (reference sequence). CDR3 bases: TGTGCCAGCAGCCAAGTGTGGGCAGGAGACAATGAGCAGTTCTTC. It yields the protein CASSQVWAGDNEQFF.

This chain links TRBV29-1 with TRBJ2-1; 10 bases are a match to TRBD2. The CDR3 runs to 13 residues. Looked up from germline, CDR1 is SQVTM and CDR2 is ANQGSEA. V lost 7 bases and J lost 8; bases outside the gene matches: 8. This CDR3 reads CSDASGREDEQFF. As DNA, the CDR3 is TGCAGCGATGCTAGCGGGAGAGAAGATGAGCAGTTCTTC.

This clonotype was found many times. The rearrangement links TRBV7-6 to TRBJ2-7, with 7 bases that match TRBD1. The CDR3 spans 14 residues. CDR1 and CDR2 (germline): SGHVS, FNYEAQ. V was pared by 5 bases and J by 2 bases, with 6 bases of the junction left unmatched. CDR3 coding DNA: TGTGCCAGCAGCGTTGGGACAGCCACCTACGAGCAGTACTTC. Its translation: CASSVGTATYEQYF.

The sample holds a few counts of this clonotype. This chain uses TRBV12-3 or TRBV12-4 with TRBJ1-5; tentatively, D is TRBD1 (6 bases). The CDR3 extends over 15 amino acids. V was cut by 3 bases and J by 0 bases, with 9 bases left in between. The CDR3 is CASSLGHPSNQPQHF. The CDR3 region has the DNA TGTGCCAGCAGTTTGGGACACCCTAGCAATCAGCCCCAGCATTTT.

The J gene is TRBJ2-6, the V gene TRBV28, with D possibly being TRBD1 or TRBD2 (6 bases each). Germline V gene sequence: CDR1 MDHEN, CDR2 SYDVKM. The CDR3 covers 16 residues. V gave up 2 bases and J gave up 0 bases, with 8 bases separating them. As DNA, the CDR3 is TGTGCCAGCAGTTTAGGGGGGCCCTCTGGGGCCAACGTCCTGACTTTC. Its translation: CASSLGGPSGANVLTF.

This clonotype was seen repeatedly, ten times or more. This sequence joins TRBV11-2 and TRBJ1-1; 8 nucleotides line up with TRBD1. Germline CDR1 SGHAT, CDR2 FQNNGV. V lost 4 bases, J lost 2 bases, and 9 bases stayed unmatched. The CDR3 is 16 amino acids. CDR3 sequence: CASSSISGTGNTEAFF. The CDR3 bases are TGTGCCAGCAGCTCTATCTCCGGGACAGGAAACACTGAAGCTTTCTTT.

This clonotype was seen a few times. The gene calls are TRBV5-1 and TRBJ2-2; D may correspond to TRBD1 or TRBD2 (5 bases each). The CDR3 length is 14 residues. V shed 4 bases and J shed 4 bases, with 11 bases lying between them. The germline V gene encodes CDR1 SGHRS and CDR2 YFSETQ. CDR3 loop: CASSPGPTTGELFF. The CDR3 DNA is TGCGCCAGCAGCCCGGGACCGACCACCGGGGAGCTGTTTTTT. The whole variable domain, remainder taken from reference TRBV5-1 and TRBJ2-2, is KAGVTQTPRYLIKTRGQQVTLSCSPISGHRSVSWYQQTPGQGLQFLFEYFSETQRNKGNFPGRFSGRQFSNSRSEMNVSTLELGDSALYLCASSPGPTTGELFFGEGSRLTVL.

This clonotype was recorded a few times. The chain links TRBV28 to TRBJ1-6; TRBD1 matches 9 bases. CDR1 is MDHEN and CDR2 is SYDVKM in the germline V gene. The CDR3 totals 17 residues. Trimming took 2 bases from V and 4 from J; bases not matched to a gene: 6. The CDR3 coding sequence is TGTGCCAGCAGTTTACCAGCCGGACAGGGGTATAATTCACCCCTCCACTTT. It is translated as CASSLPAGQGYNSPLHF.

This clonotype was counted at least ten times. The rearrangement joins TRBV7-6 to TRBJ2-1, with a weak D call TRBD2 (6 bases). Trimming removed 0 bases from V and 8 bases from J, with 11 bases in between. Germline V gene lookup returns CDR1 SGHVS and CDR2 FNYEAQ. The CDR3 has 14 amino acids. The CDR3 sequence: CASSLAGGRDEQFF. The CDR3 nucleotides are TGTGCCAGCAGCTTAGCGGGAGGACGCGATGAGCAGTTCTTC.

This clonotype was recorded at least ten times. The CDR3 DNA follows: TGTGCCAGCAGCGCTACATTCGGGGGGCCTGGCTACACCTTC. The encoded protein is CASSATFGGPGYTF. V usage is TRBV11-2 and J usage is TRBJ1-2, with D maybe TRBD1 (6 bases). V lost 5 bases and J 7 bases, leaving 17 bases between the germline ends. The CDR3 has 14 residues. Per the germline V gene, CDR1 is SGHAT and CDR2 is FQNNGV. Combining the CDR3 with reference TRBV11-2 and TRBJ1-2 gives the whole variable domain EAGVAQSPRYKIIEKRQSVAFWCNPISGHATLYWYQQILGQGPKLLIQFQNNGVVDDSQLPKDRFSAERLKGVDSTLKIQPAKLEDSAVYLCASSATFGGPGYTFGSGTRLTVV.

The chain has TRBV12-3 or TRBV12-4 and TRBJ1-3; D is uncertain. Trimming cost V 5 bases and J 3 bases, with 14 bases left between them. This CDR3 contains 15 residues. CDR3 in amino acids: CASSPRGRVGNTIYF. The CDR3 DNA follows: TGTGCCAGCAGTCCCCGCGGGAGGGTTGGAAACACCATATATTTT.

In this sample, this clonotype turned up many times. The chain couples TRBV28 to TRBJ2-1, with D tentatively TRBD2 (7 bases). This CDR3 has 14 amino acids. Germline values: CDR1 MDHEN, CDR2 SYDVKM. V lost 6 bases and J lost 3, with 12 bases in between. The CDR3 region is CASRGGRNYNEQFF. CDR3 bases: TGTGCCAGCAGGGGGGGGCGGAACTACAATGAGCAGTTCTTC.

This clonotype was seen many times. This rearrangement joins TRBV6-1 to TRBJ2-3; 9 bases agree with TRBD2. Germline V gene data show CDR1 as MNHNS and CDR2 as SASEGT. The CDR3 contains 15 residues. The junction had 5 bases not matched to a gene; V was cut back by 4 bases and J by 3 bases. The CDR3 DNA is TGTGCCAGCAGTGGATGGCTAGCGGGGACAGATACGCAGTATTTT. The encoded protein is CASSGWLAGTDTQYF.

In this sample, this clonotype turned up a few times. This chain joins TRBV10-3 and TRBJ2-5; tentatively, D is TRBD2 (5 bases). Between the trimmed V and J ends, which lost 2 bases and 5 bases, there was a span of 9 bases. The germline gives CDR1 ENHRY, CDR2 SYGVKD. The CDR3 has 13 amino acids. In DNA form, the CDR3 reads TGTGCCATCAGTGAGACTAGTGTGGAGACCCAGTACTTC. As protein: CAISETSVETQYF.